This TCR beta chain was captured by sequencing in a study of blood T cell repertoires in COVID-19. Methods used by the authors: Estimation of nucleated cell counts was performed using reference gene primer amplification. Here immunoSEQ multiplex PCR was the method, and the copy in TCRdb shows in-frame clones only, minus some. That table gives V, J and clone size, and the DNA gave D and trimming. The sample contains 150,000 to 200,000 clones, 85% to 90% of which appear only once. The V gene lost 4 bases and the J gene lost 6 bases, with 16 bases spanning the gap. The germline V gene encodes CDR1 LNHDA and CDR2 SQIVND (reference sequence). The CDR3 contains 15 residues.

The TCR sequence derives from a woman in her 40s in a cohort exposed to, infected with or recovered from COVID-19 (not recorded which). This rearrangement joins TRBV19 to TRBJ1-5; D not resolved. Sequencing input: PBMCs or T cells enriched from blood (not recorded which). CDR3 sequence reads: CASSTAASSSQPQHF. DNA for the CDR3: TGTGCCAGTAGTACGGCGGCCTCAAGTTCTCAGCCCCAGCATTTT.